This TCR beta chain was observed in a study of cytomegalovirus exposure and HLA in healthy donors. PCR was performed using 60 Vbeta and 13 Jbeta primers. Sequencing used immunoSEQ multiplex PCR; TCRdb keeps in-frame clones, though not all of them. The sample has 65,000 to 90,000 clones, around three quarters seen once. This CDR3 region has 14 residues. V shed 0 bases, J shed 6 bases, and the junction held 1 base outside the gene matches. Germline V lookup: CDR1 SGHTA, CDR2 FQGNSA. On this clone: What it recognizes is unknown.

General study results and limits: Later analysis identified about 17,000 TCR beta sequences associated with HLA alleles, using a false discovery rate threshold of 0.05. Cytomegalovirus-associated TCR beta chains were listed, numbering 150 to 200. Compared with the roughly 670-donor mean, an Asian-associated ancestry cluster reportedly had fewer N-insertions, according to a later analysis. TCR beta sequences reportedly predicted the HLA-A and HLA-B alleles of most subjects accurately.

V gene TRBV7-2 combines with J gene TRBJ1-4; 7 nucleotides agree with TRBD1. The TCR comes from a man aged 40-50 years in good health and CMV-seronegative. The sample was PBMCs. The CDR3 is CASSLAGGYEKLFF. The CDR3, as DNA: TGTGCCAGCAGCTTAGCAGGGGGCTATGAAAAACTGTTTTTT.